These 9 T cell receptor beta chains came from one sample sequenced in a study of T cell changes during pregnancy in multiple sclerosis. Repertoires were generated with immunoSEQ multiplex PCR, while TCRdb's copy carries only in-frame clones and drops some. This repertoire shows under 70,000 clones, around 90% found once; its top ten account for roughly 0.7%. This specimen consisted of CD4+ T cells from peripheral blood mononuclear cells, obtained in the first trimester of pregnancy. The receptor set was obtained from a female donor with multiple sclerosis, enrolled in a pregnancy study.

The chain has TRBV9 and TRBJ1-1, with a weak D call TRBD1 (5 bases). The CDR3 is 14 amino acids. Trimming cost V 4 bases and J 3 bases, with 13 bases left between them. Germline CDR1 reads SGDLS; CDR2 reads YYNGEE. CDR3: CASSPSPRDTEAFF. As DNA, the CDR3 is TGTGCCAGCAGCCCAAGCCCCAGGGACACTGAAGCTTTCTTT.

This chain connects TRBV6-5 to TRBJ1-6; TRBD1 matches at 9 bases. This CDR3 has 15 residues. The J segment lost 14 bases and the V segment lost 1 base, leaving 9 bases of the junction unmatched. Per germline, CDR1 MNHEY and CDR2 SVGAGI. Here the CDR3 reads CASSYFRARTGALHF. For the CDR3, the DNA is TGTGCCAGCAGTTACTTCCGAGCCAGGACAGGGGCCCTCCACTTT.

The chain is built from TRBV27 and TRBJ2-7, with TRBD2 matching over 11 bases. The CDR3 covers 14 residues. Germline CDR1 reads MNHEY; CDR2 reads SMNVEV (reference sequence). V lost 6 bases to trimming and J lost 4 bases; unmatched junction nucleotides: 5. This chain's CDR3 is CASSRGLAVYEQYF. The CDR3 nucleotides read TGTGCCAGCAGCCGGGGACTAGCGGTTTACGAGCAGTACTTC.

This sequence joins TRBV7-2 and TRBJ1-1; no clear D gene. This CDR3 comprises 13 residues. The germline V and J ends were trimmed by 6 bases and 7 bases, with 15 bases remaining between them. The germline gives CDR1 SGHTA, CDR2 FQGNSA. The CDR3 nucleotides read TGTGCCAGCAGTACCGAGGGTTTCTTTGAAGCTTTCTTT. Its protein is CASSTEGFFEAFF.

The chain employs TRBV7-2 and TRBJ2-1, with no clear D. The CDR3 sequence is 13 residues long. V shed 4 bases and J shed 9 bases, with 13 bases lying between them. Germline V gene sequence: CDR1 SGHTA, CDR2 FQGNSA. The CDR3 sequence: CASSSDTFGEQFF. The CDR3 DNA is TGTGCCAGCAGCTCCGACACTTTCGGTGAGCAGTTCTTC.

The chain links TRBV5-1 to TRBJ2-1, with 12 bases identical to TRBD2. Unmatched junction bases numbered 7, after V lost 3 bases and J lost 9 bases. Germline values: CDR1 SGHRS, CDR2 YFSETQ. CDR3 length: 15 residues. CDR3 protein: CASSSKTSGGPEQFF. The CDR3 DNA sequence: TGCGCCAGCAGCTCTAAGACTAGCGGGGGTCCTGAGCAGTTCTTC.

This clone was observed once. The CDR3 spells CASSLGEGAATDTQYF. The CDR3 coding sequence is TGTGCCAGCAGCTTGGGAGAGGGGGCTGCCACAGATACGCAGTATTTT. J is TRBJ2-3 and V is TRBV5-8; 7 bases align to TRBD1. The junction had 6 bases not matched to a gene; V was cut back by 0 bases and J by 2 bases. The germline V gene has CDR1 SGHTS and CDR2 YDEGEE. The length of the CDR3 is 16 residues.

The chain combines TRBV9 with TRBJ2-7; TRBD2 aligns across 8 bases. V lost 0 bases to trimming and J lost 7 bases; unmatched junction nucleotides: 9. CDR1 is SGDLS and CDR2 is YYNGEE in the germline V gene. This CDR3 is built from 15 residues. This CDR3 reads CASSVGPGGAREQYF. The CDR3 nucleotides are TGTGCCAGCAGCGTAGGCCCGGGGGGGGCGAGGGAGCAGTACTTC.

Concerning this clone itself: The junction and the germline gene differ at one end; a read error may be behind it. The V call is TRBV7-7, the J call TRBJ2-2; D is possibly TRBD1 (5 bases). Germline V gene lookup returns CDR1 SSHAT and CDR2 FNYEAQ (reference sequence). The CDR3 extends over 15 amino acids. The CDR3 sequence is CASSLGRVNTGELFF. The CDR3 coding sequence is TGTGCTAGCAGCTTAGGCAGGGTCAACACCGGGGAGCTGTTTTTT.